The 8 T cell receptor beta chains below come from one sample, sequenced in a study of blood T cell repertoires in COVID-19. Some clones are missing from TCRdb's copy, which holds only in-frame ones; the method was immunoSEQ multiplex PCR. The profile shows around 100,000 clones, about 80% of them singletons. The material sequenced was peripheral blood. The receptor source for this set is a human donor in a cohort sampled during active COVID-19.

The chain joins TRBV21-1 to TRBJ2-5; TRBD2 is the table's D call and was not checked against the DNA. TRBV21-1 is described as a pseudogene. The length of the CDR3 is 14 residues. The CDR3: CASSKVAGALAQYF. The CDR3, as DNA: TGTGCCAGCAGCAAAGTCGCGGGCGCCTTGGCCCAGTACTTC.

The chain is built from TRBV9 and TRBJ2-5, with D perhaps matching TRBD2 (5 bases). V was pared by 3 bases and J by 4 bases, with 13 bases between. The germline V gene has CDR1 SGDLS and CDR2 YYNGEE. CDR3 size: 14 residues. The CDR3, as DNA: TGTGCCAGCAGCGCTCTAGCATTCGGAGAGACCCAGTACTTC. This translates into CASSALAFGETQYF.

This clone was observed a handful of times. The chain uses TRBV6-1 and TRBJ1-3; D not certain. Between the trimmed V and J ends, which lost 2 bases and 4 bases, there was a span of 15 bases. The germline V gene encodes CDR1 MNHNS and CDR2 SASEGT. The CDR3 consists of 16 residues. The CDR3 spells CASSEFPVGSGNTIYF. CDR3 coding DNA: TGTGCCAGCAGTGAATTTCCCGTCGGGTCGGGAAACACCATATATTTT.

This chain links TRBV18 with TRBJ1-1; TRBD1 matches at 9 bases. Germline V gene data show CDR1 as KGHSH and CDR2 as LQKENI. This CDR3 has 16 residues. With 5 bases clipped from V and 1 base from J, the junction kept 8 bases outside the gene matches. CDR3 DNA: TGTGCCAGCTCATGGCGGACAGGGGCCAAGAACACTGAAGCTTTCTTT. Amino acids: CASSWRTGAKNTEAFF.

The chain employs TRBV6-1 and TRBJ1-1; D is unresolved. V lost 1 base and J lost 2, with 11 bases in between. Germline loops: CDR1 MNHNS, CDR2 SASEGT. The CDR3 covers 15 residues. The CDR3, as DNA: TGTGCCAGCAGTGAAGGAAAAGGGAGAAACACTGAAGCTTTCTTT. Encoded protein: CASSEGKGRNTEAFF.

The J gene is TRBJ2-2, the V gene TRBV2; maybe TRBD1 (8 bases). Germline CDR1 and CDR2: SNHLY and FYNNEI. The V gene lost 6 bases and the J gene lost 3 bases, with 20 bases spanning the gap. CDR3 length: 17 residues. For the CDR3, the DNA is TGTGCCAGCAGCTTTACGGACAGGGCGGGGGACACCGGGGAGCTGTTTTTT. Its translation is CASSFTDRAGDTGELFF.

The sample holds a few counts of this clone. The rearrangement joins TRBV19 to TRBJ2-1, with D tentatively TRBD2 (6 bases). V was pared by 4 bases and J by 7 bases, with 17 bases between. The CDR3 has 15 residues. CDR1 and CDR2 (germline): LNHDA, SQIVND (reference sequence). The CDR3, as DNA: TGTGCCAGTAGTACCCGCGGGGACTTCCTTAATGAGCAGTTCTTC. Its protein is CASSTRGDFLNEQFF.

The J gene is TRBJ2-2, the V gene TRBV7-6; D may be TRBD2 (6 bases). CDR3 size: 15 residues. Germline V gene data show CDR1 as SGHVS and CDR2 as FNYEAQ. V was clipped by 5 bases and J by 7 bases, with 17 bases between them. The CDR3 DNA reads as TGTGCCAGCAGCGGGGGGATTGGGGCGGTCGGGGAGCTGTTTTTT. Encoded protein: CASSGGIGAVGELFF.